One and the same sample provided the 23 T cell receptor beta chains below, sequenced in a study of blood T cells in healthy people across ages. A second roughly 7 to 11 cycle PCR used barcoded and J-beta primers. TCRdb re-called the 5' RACE reads with MiXCR, one entry per CDR3 protein. The sample shows 650,000 to 1,000,000 distinct CDR3 sequences, about 37% of them seen only once. The sequencing input was blood. These receptor sequences come from a young man in good health.

There are many counts of this clonotype. The rearrangement joins TRBV6-2 or TRBV6-3 to TRBJ2-1; D is possibly TRBD1 (6 bases). Trimming removed 10 bases from V and 4 bases from J, with 11 bases in between. Germline-derived CDR1 and CDR2 are MNHEY and SVGEGT. This CDR3 spans 12 amino acids. The chain's CDR3 is CATRDRYNEQFF. CDR3 nucleotide sequence: TGTGCCACTCGTGACAGGTACAATGAGCAGTTCTTC.

Only a few counts were recorded for this clonotype. This chain joins TRBV12-3 or TRBV12-4 and TRBJ1-2; 9 nucleotides line up with TRBD1. The CDR3 contains 16 residues. Trimming at V came to 4 bases and at J to 5 bases, leaving 11 bases not matched to a gene. The CDR3 bases are TGTGCCAGCAGTTCCGACACGGGACAGGGATGGTATGGCTACACCTTC. This translates into CASSSDTGQGWYGYTF.

The chain combines TRBV3-1 with TRBJ1-6; no reliable D call. The CDR3 has 15 amino acids. Trimming stripped 1 base from V and 7 bases from J, with 11 bases between. Germline V gene sequence: CDR1 LGHDT, CDR2 YNNKEL (reference sequence). In nucleotides, the CDR3 is TGTGCCAGCAGCCAAGGGACGGTACCGAATTCACCCCTCCACTTT. Protein product: CASSQGTVPNSPLHF.

There are a few counts of this clonotype. This chain joins TRBV7-9 and TRBJ1-2; no clear D. Per the germline V gene, CDR1 is SEHNR and CDR2 is FQNEAQ (reference sequence). Trimming stripped 7 bases from V and 3 bases from J, with 9 bases between. The CDR3 length is 12 residues. The CDR3 spells CASTEMHYGYTF. The CDR3, as DNA: TGTGCCAGCACTGAGATGCACTATGGCTACACCTTC.

With regard to this clonotype: A much bigger clone sits one base away, suggesting this may be a read error. The chain combines TRBV10-3 with TRBJ2-1; 8 nucleotides line up with TRBD2. The CDR3 totals 15 residues. V gave up 3 bases and J gave up 10 bases; unmatched junction bases: 11. Per the germline V gene, CDR1 is ENHRY and CDR2 is SYGVKD. CDR3 loop: CAISDTSGSSYEQFF. CDR3 nucleotides: TGTGCCATCAGTGACACTAGCGGCAGCTCCTACGAGCAGTTCTTC.

This clonotype was detected ten times or more. This chain connects TRBV11-2 to TRBJ2-3, with TRBD2 matching over 10 bases. CDR1 and CDR2 (germline): SGHAT, FQNNGV. This CDR3 spans 16 amino acids. The trim removed 5 bases at V and 6 bases at J, leaving 11 bases unmatched. The CDR3, as DNA: TGTGCCAGCAGCCCTGGGACTAGCGTTGGGGCGGATACGCAGTATTTT. Protein: CASSPGTSVGADTQYF.

Turning to this clonotype: Since a much larger clone is just one base distant, this may be a read error. The V and J genes are TRBV12-3 or TRBV12-4 and TRBJ2-1; possibly TRBD2 for D (5 bases). The CDR3 extends over 13 amino acids. Trimming removed 3 bases at V and 13 bases at J, with 16 bases between. CDR3 DNA: TGTGCCAGCAGTTTCGGCTTCGGGGAGACCCAGTTCTTC. Translated: CASSFGFGETQFF.

A note on this clonotype: A read error may produce the germline difference seen at one junction end. This chain uses TRBV7-9 with TRBJ1-1, with D perhaps matching TRBD1 (5 bases). Germline CDR1 SEHNR, CDR2 FQNEAQ (reference sequence). CDR3 length: 14 amino acids. This CDR3 reads CACSLSGGETEAFF. In DNA form, the CDR3 reads TGTGCCTGCAGCTTATCAGGAGGGGAGACTGAAGCTTTCTTT.

This rearrangement joins TRBV27 to TRBJ2-2; D is unresolved. The ends were cut back, 8 bases at V and 8 bases at J, with 12 bases in the middle. The CDR3 has 12 amino acids. Germline assignment: CDR1 MNHEY and CDR2 SMNVEV (reference sequence). CDR3 sequence: CASGKGVGELFF. Here the CDR3 DNA reads TGTGCCAGCGGCAAGGGTGTAGGGGAGCTGTTTTTT.

This clonotype was counted only a few times. V and J are TRBV5-1 and TRBJ2-5; the D gene is possibly TRBD2 (6 bases). The CDR3 consists of 14 residues. Germline CDR1 SGHRS, CDR2 YFSETQ. V was trimmed by 2 bases and J by 5 bases, leaving 13 bases between them. The CDR3 sequence is CASSFYGEEETQYF. The CDR3 nucleotides read TGCGCCAGCAGCTTCTATGGGGAGGAGGAGACCCAGTACTTC.

The V and J genes are TRBV3-1 and TRBJ1-3; D not certain. Trimming removed 1 base from V and 8 bases from J, with 12 bases in between. CDR1 and CDR2 from the germline V gene are LGHDT and YNNKEL (reference sequence). This CDR3 is built from 14 residues. CDR3 DNA sequence: TGTGCCAGCAGCCAAGGGGCAATCGGATACACCATATATTTT. This translates into CASSQGAIGYTIYF.

Comment on this clonotype: Just one base apart from a much larger clone, this may be a read error. The chain employs TRBV7-2 and TRBJ2-3; either TRBD1 or TRBD2 may supply D (6 bases each). This CDR3 comprises 13 residues. Germline V gene lookup returns CDR1 SGHTA and CDR2 FQGNSA. Written as DNA, the CDR3 is TGTGCCAACAGCTTACCGGGGGCGGATACGCAGTATTTT. It encodes CANSLPGADTQYF.

The chain uses TRBV4-3 and TRBJ1-2; maybe TRBD1 (5 bases). Germline-derived CDR1 and CDR2 are LGHNA and YSLEER. Trimming cost V 0 bases and J 2 bases, with 7 bases left between them. The CDR3 covers 14 residues. CDR3 region: CASSQDQGNYGYTF. The CDR3 DNA is TGCGCCAGCAGCCAAGATCAGGGAAACTATGGCTACACCTTC.

The genes are TRBV5-1 and TRBJ2-5, with D maybe TRBD2 (6 bases). This CDR3 has 17 residues. V dropped 3 bases and J dropped 1 base, with 19 bases sitting between them. Per the germline V gene, CDR1 is SGHRS and CDR2 is YFSETQ. The CDR3 bases are TGCGCCAGCAGCTCTGGCGTTTTGAGCGGGCTCCAAGAGACCCAGTACTTC. Translating it yields CASSSGVLSGLQETQYF. Variable domain in full (rest from reference TRBV5-1 and TRBJ2-5): KAGVTQTPRYLIKTRGQQVTLSCSPISGHRSVSWYQQTPGQGLQFLFEYFSETQRNKGNFPGRFSGRQFSNSRSEMNVSTLELGDSALYLCASSSGVLSGLQETQYFGPGTRLLVL.

This clonotype was recorded only once. At one boundary the junction diverges from the germline segment, which might be a read error. The V call is TRBV5-1, the J call TRBJ1-2, with 9 bases identical to TRBD1. The CDR3 contains 15 residues. Germline CDR1 and CDR2: SGHRS and YFSETQ. CDR3: CAGSLAETGGDGYTF. Here the CDR3 DNA reads TGCGCCGGCAGCTTGGCCGAGACAGGGGGAGATGGCTACACCTTC.

The chain couples TRBV19 to TRBJ2-1; D may be TRBD1 or TRBD2 (5 bases each). Germline V CDR1 and CDR2: LNHDA, SQIVND (reference sequence). Trimming removed 1 base from V and 6 bases from J, with 19 bases in between. This CDR3 comprises 17 residues. The CDR3 coding sequence is TGTGCCAGTAGTATAGGGGGGTTTCGGGGCGATTGCAATGAGCAGTTCTTC. This encodes CASSIGGFRGDCNEQFF.

This clonotype turned up a few times. This sequence joins TRBV12-3 or TRBV12-4 and TRBJ1-3; D is unclear. Trimming removed 2 bases from V and 4 bases from J, with 6 bases in between. The CDR3 contains 13 residues. CDR3 bases: TGTGCCAGCAGTTTATCACTCGGAAACACCATATATTTT. This translates into CASSLSLGNTIYF.

This clonotype was counted a few times. The chain is built from TRBV13 and TRBJ2-2; no reliable D call. The germline V gene encodes CDR1 PRHDT and CDR2 FYEKMQ (reference sequence). The V end was cut by 5 bases, the J end by 1 base, with 26 bases between. The CDR3 has 20 amino acids. The CDR3 DNA reads as TGTGCCAGCAGCCGAGAATCGCCCCTTGTTGGGGAAGGGAACACCGGGGAGCTGTTTTTT. Protein: CASSRESPLVGEGNTGELFF.

The sample holds a few counts of this clonotype. This chain links TRBV15 with TRBJ2-3; D perhaps matches TRBD1 (5 bases). Germline V lookup: CDR1 LNHNV, CDR2 YYDKDF (reference sequence). The CDR3 is 16 amino acids. V was pared by 2 bases and J by 1 base, with 13 bases between. CDR3 sequence reads: CATSRSQGSGTDTQYF. For the CDR3, the DNA is TGTGCCACCAGCAGATCCCAGGGATCGGGCACAGATACGCAGTATTTT.

This clonotype was picked up a small number of times. This chain connects TRBV12-3 or TRBV12-4 to TRBJ1-1; a possible D gene is TRBD1 (5 bases). CDR3 size: 16 residues. Trimming removed 8 bases from V and 0 bases from J, with 19 bases in between. The DNA for the CDR3 is TGTGCCAGCCTTTGGGGGGGGACTCTTATGAACACTGAAGCTTTCTTT. Residues: CASLWGGTLMNTEAFF.

There are a few counts of this clonotype. The junction and the germline gene differ at one end; a read error may be behind it. The gene calls are TRBV28 and TRBJ2-3, with 13 bases matching TRBD2. The germline V gene has CDR1 MDHEN and CDR2 SYDVKM. The CDR3 sequence is 18 residues long. The CDR3 DNA is TGTGCCTGCAGTGCCACACGGACTAGCGGGGGACACACAGATACGCAGTATTTT. This translates into CACSATRTSGGHTDTQYF.

This rearrangement joins TRBV27 to TRBJ2-5; D remains unclear. Deletions cut 2 bases from V and 11 bases from J, with 18 bases between. CDR3 length equals 14 residues. In germline, CDR1 is MNHEY, CDR2 SMNVEV (reference sequence). The CDR3 loop reads CASSLGYNFGEQYF. CDR3 DNA: TGTGCCAGCAGTTTAGGCTATAACTTTGGTGAGCAGTACTTC.

This clonotype was recorded many times. The rearrangement joins TRBV12-3 or TRBV12-4 to TRBJ1-2; possible D gene TRBD1, 5 bases. V was cut by 8 bases and J by 2 bases, with 15 bases left in between. CDR3 size: 14 residues. This CDR3 reads CASGGSGTNYGYTF. The CDR3 nucleotides are TGTGCCAGCGGGGGGTCAGGGACCAACTATGGCTACACCTTC.